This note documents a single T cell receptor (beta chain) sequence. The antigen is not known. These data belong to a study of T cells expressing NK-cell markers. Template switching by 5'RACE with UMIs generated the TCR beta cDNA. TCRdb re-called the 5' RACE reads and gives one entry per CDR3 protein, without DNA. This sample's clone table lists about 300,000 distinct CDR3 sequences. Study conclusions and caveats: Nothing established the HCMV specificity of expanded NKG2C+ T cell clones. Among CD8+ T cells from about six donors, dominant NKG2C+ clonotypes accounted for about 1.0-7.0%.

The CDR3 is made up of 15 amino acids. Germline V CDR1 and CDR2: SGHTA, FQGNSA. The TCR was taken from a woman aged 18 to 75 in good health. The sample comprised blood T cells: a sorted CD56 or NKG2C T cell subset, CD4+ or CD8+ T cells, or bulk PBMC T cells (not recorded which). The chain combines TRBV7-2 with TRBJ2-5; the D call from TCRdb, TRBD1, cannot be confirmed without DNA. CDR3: CASSHTGQVRFSQYF.